Detailed here is one T cell receptor beta chain. The data belong to a study of cytomegalovirus exposure and HLA in healthy donors. Use of 60 Vbeta and 13 Jbeta primers characterized the PCR. Clones were sequenced by immunoSEQ multiplex PCR, and TCRdb holds only the in-frame ones, with some missing. The repertoire holds approximately 160,000 clones, roughly 80% seen once, with roughly 0.75% in the top ten. Trimming took off 2 bases at V and 2 bases at J, with 11 bases between the two ends. The CDR3 sequence is 15 residues long. The V gene's germline CDR1 is SGHDT and CDR2 YYEEEE. The rearrangement joins TRBV5-6 to TRBJ1-5; D is perhaps TRBD1 (5 bases). Material: PBMCs. This TCR was recovered from a woman aged 18-29 years in good health and CMV-seronegative. The CDR3 loop is CASSFAGTGNQPQHF. The CDR3 nucleotides are TGTGCCAGCAGCTTCGCAGGGACTGGCAATCAGCCCCAGCATTTT.